This TCR beta chain was recorded in a study of T cell changes during pregnancy in multiple sclerosis. The trim removed 3 bases at V and 4 bases at J, leaving 2 bases unmatched. CDR1 and CDR2 from the germline V gene are KGHSH and LQKENI. The CDR3 is 15 residues long. The table came from immunoSEQ multiplex PCR; TCRdb's copy has only in-frame clones and leaves some out. The data contain approximately 48,000 clones, 94% of them singletons. This TCR was sampled from a female donor with multiple sclerosis, enrolled in a pregnancy study. This sample comprised CD4+ T cells from peripheral blood mononuclear cells, obtained in the second trimester of pregnancy. This chain joins TRBV18 and TRBJ2-2; TRBD2 matches at 10 bases. Written as DNA, the CDR3 is TGTGCCAGCTCACCGGCTAGCGGGGGCACCGGGGAGCTGTTTTTT. Protein: CASSPASGGTGELFF.